These 24 T cell receptor beta chains came from one sample sequenced in a study of Ad26.COV2.S vaccination and SARS-CoV-2 variants. Treatment noted: 15 to 20 received Ad26.COV2.S at low or high dose, single or two shots; a few received placebo; per-sample allocation not given. After the first vaccine or placebo injection, samples were drawn on day 63. Method: immunoSEQ multiplex PCR; TCRdb's copy keeps in-frame clones and lacks some. In the table there are about 470,000 clones, roughly 91% of which are singletons. This sample comprised peripheral blood, obtained in a trial of Ad26.COV2.S vaccine versus placebo. These receptors were obtained from a person between 18 and 65 years old who received the Ad26.COV2.S COVID-19 vaccine or a placebo.

The gene calls are TRBV12-3 or TRBV12-4 and TRBJ2-7; TRBD1 is a possible D gene (5 bases). This CDR3 region has 13 residues. V was cut by 0 bases and J by 4 bases, with 7 bases left in between. CDR3 coding DNA: TGTGCCAGCAGTTTAGCAGGGGAATACGAGCAGTACTTC. Translation: CASSLAGEYEQYF.

The J gene is TRBJ1-2, the V gene TRBV6-5; D may be TRBD1 (5 bases). CDR1 and CDR2 from the germline V gene are MNHEY and SVGAGI. CDR3 length: 14 residues. With 8 bases removed from V and 8 bases from J, the gap between germline ends came to 21 bases. For the CDR3, the DNA is TGTGCCAGCCGCCGAACAGGAGGGTCATGGGGCTACACCTTC. Its translation is CASRRTGGSWGYTF.

The chain combines TRBV28 with TRBJ2-5; 8 positions agree with TRBD1. Germline V CDR1 and CDR2: MDHEN, SYDVKM. V lost 6 bases to trimming and J lost 1 base; unmatched junction nucleotides: 4. This CDR3 comprises 14 residues. The CDR3 region has the DNA TGTGCCAGCAGCCCCACAGGGGGCCAAGAGACCCAGTACTTC. Amino acid sequence: CASSPTGGQETQYF.

V gene TRBV2 combines with J gene TRBJ1-6, with D possibly being TRBD1 (5 bases). CDR1 and CDR2 from the germline V gene are SNHLY and FYNNEI. The germline V and J ends were trimmed by 0 bases and 7 bases, with 13 bases remaining between them. This CDR3 region has 16 residues. CDR3 sequence (DNA): TGTGCCAGCAGTGAAGCGCTTGGGGCAGTCAATTCACCCCTCCACTTT. Residues: CASSEALGAVNSPLHF.

This chain links TRBV27 with TRBJ2-3; D possibly corresponds to TRBD1 (5 bases). The CDR3 has 16 residues. From germline, CDR1 is MNHEY and CDR2 SMNVEV (reference sequence). Trimming took 5 bases from V and 6 from J, leaving 21 bases between them. The CDR3 reads CASSPTDIRPVDTQYF. The CDR3 DNA is TGTGCCAGCAGTCCGACGGACATTCGGCCCGTGGATACGCAGTATTTT.

The chain employs TRBV6-6 and TRBJ2-1; D may be TRBD1 or TRBD2 (7 bases each). Germline V gene lookup returns CDR1 MNHNY and CDR2 SVGAGI (reference sequence). The germline V and J ends were trimmed by 2 bases and 8 bases, with 19 bases remaining between them. The CDR3 covers 16 residues. CDR3 in DNA: TGTGCCAGCAGTTACAGACAGGGAGGGCAGGGGTATGAGCAGTTCTTC. Protein sequence: CASSYRQGGQGYEQFF.

V is TRBV5-1 and J is TRBJ1-2; TRBD1 matches 9 bases. CDR1 and CDR2 (germline): SGHRS, YFSETQ. Trimming took 4 bases from V and 1 from J; bases not matched to a gene: 5. The CDR3 runs to 15 residues. CDR3 DNA: TGCGCCAGCAGCCTCGACAGGGGGATTAACTATGGCTACACCTTC. This encodes CASSLDRGINYGYTF. Combining the CDR3 with reference TRBV5-1 and TRBJ1-2 gives the whole variable domain KAGVTQTPRYLIKTRGQQVTLSCSPISGHRSVSWYQQTPGQGLQFLFEYFSETQRNKGNFPGRFSGRQFSNSRSEMNVSTLELGDSALYLCASSLDRGINYGYTFGSGTRLTVV.

J is TRBJ2-5 and V is TRBV7-2, with unresolved D. Germline CDR1 reads SGHTA; CDR2 reads FQGNSA. This CDR3 contains 15 residues. The V end lost 4 bases, the J end lost 5 bases, and 17 bases lay between the germline ends. The CDR3 coding sequence is TGTGCCAGCAGCTCCACCGGAGCTAGGATGGAGACCCAGTACTTC. The encoded protein is CASSSTGARMETQYF.

The chain employs TRBV7-8 and TRBJ1-3, with D unclear. The CDR3 has 12 amino acids. Trimming stripped 1 base from V and 3 bases from J, with 1 base between. Germline CDR1 reads SGHVS; CDR2 reads FQNEAQ. The CDR3 region is CASSLDGNTIYF. CDR3 in DNA: TGTGCCAGCAGCTTAGATGGAAACACCATATATTTT.

This clone was picked up a small number of times. The chain couples TRBV19 to TRBJ2-7; 7 bases align to TRBD2. Germline V lookup: CDR1 LNHDA, CDR2 SQIVND (reference sequence). V shed 8 bases, J shed 3 bases, and the junction held 10 bases outside the gene matches. There are 14 residues in the CDR3. The CDR3 DNA follows: TGTGCCAGTTCCAGTGGGAGGGGTGGCTACGAGCAGTACTTC. This codes for CASSSGRGGYEQYF.

The chain is built from TRBV7-8 and TRBJ1-1; D is perhaps TRBD1 (5 bases). The CDR3 spans 13 residues. The V end was cut by 5 bases, the J end by 4 bases, with 11 bases between. Germline loops: CDR1 SGHVS, CDR2 FQNEAQ. In DNA form, the CDR3 reads TGTGCCAGCAGCCCCGACAGAGCCACTGAAGCTTTCTTT. Amino acids: CASSPDRATEAFF.

This chain uses TRBV6-5 with TRBJ1-2, with D perhaps matching TRBD1 (6 bases). Germline CDR1 MNHEY, CDR2 SVGAGI. V was shortened by 0 bases and J by 4 bases, with 12 bases between the two germline ends. The CDR3 is 15 amino acids. The CDR3 DNA reads as TGTGCCAGCAGTTACTCGGAGGACAGCATCTATGGCTACACCTTC. Translated: CASSYSEDSIYGYTF.

The rearrangement links TRBV9 to TRBJ2-1; 9 bases are a match to TRBD1. From germline, CDR1 is SGDLS and CDR2 YYNGEE. V was clipped by 4 bases and J by 6 bases; unmatched bases: 5. The CDR3 totals 14 residues. The CDR3 DNA sequence: TGTGCCAGCAGCATACGACAGGGGGGCAATGAGCAGTTCTTC. Encoded protein: CASSIRQGGNEQFF.

This clone was seen once. The chain recombines TRBV6-6 with TRBJ2-7; 12 bases agree with TRBD2. Germline-derived CDR1 and CDR2 are MNHNY and SVGAGI (reference sequence). Trimming cost V 0 bases and J 4 bases; bases outside gene matches: 1. This CDR3 has 15 residues. The CDR3 spells CASSYSGTSGYEQYF. CDR3 in DNA: TGTGCCAGCAGTTACTCGGGGACTAGCGGGTACGAGCAGTACTTC.

The V gene is TRBV30, the J gene TRBJ2-1; 9 positions match TRBD2. The germline CDR1 and CDR2 sequences are GTSNPN and SVGIG (reference sequence). The junction had 11 bases not matched to a gene; V was cut back by 0 bases and J by 5 bases. The length of the CDR3 is 17 residues. CDR3 amino acids: CAWSVLTGTSKNNEQFF. CDR3 sequence (DNA): TGTGCCTGGAGTGTCCTAACCGGGACTAGCAAAAACAATGAGCAGTTCTTC.

This clone was observed a single time. The CDR3 sequence is CASSLTGSSYNEQFF. The CDR3 coding sequence is TGTGCCAGCAGCTTGACAGGGAGCTCCTACAATGAGCAGTTCTTC. This chain links TRBV7-9 with TRBJ2-1; 7 nucleotides agree with TRBD1. The CDR3 runs 15 residues. The V segment lost 3 bases and the J segment 0 bases; nucleotides outside the gene matches: 2. From germline, CDR1 is SEHNR and CDR2 FQNEAQ (reference sequence).

The chain employs TRBV27 and TRBJ1-1; tentative D call: TRBD1 (5 bases). CDR3 length equals 14 residues. Germline CDR1 reads MNHEY; CDR2 reads SMNVEV (reference sequence). V gave up 0 bases and J gave up 4 bases, with 9 bases separating them. The CDR3 reads CASSLSGEGTEAFF. CDR3 nucleotides: TGTGCCAGCAGTTTATCGGGGGAGGGCACTGAAGCTTTCTTT.

The rearrangement uses TRBV27 and TRBJ2-1; D is tentatively TRBD1 or TRBD2 (5 bases each). V lost 3 bases to trimming and J lost 2 bases, with 20 bases between them. This CDR3 spans 18 amino acids. Germline assignment: CDR1 MNHEY and CDR2 SMNVEV (reference sequence). The CDR3 nucleotides read TGTGCCAGCAGTTTCACAACAGGAGGAAGAAATCCCTACAATGAGCAGTTCTTC. Protein: CASSFTTGGRNPYNEQFF.

The V call is TRBV5-4, the J call TRBJ1-1, with D uncertain. CDR3 size: 11 residues. Germline V CDR1 and CDR2: SGHNT, YYREEE (reference sequence). V shed 4 bases and J shed 0 bases, with 1 base lying between them. CDR3 bases: TGTGCCAGCAGCCTGAACACTGAAGCTTTCTTT. This gives the protein CASSLNTEAFF.

This clone was recorded once. The DNA for the CDR3 is TGTGCCAGCAGCCCTAGGCCAGGGAGAGGCACCGGGGAGCTGTTTTTT. Protein product: CASSPRPGRGTGELFF. The V call is TRBV5-6, the J call TRBJ2-2; possibly TRBD1 or TRBD2 for D (5 bases each). Germline loops: CDR1 SGHDT, CDR2 YYEEEE. The V end lost 4 bases, the J end lost 4 bases, and 17 bases lay between the germline ends. The CDR3 length is 16 residues.

V usage is TRBV14 and J usage is TRBJ2-7, with TRBD2 matching over 11 bases. The V and J ends lost 0 bases and 4 bases, in that order; junction bases with no gene match: 5. Germline CDR1 is SGHDN and CDR2 is FVKESK. CDR3 size: 16 residues. The CDR3 sequence is CASSQELAGDRYEQYF. CDR3 DNA: TGTGCCAGCAGCCAAGAACTAGCGGGAGACAGGTACGAGCAGTACTTC.

The chain has TRBV14 and TRBJ2-2; the match to TRBD2 covers 9 bases. Germline V gene sequence: CDR1 SGHDN, CDR2 FVKESK. J was trimmed by 1 base and V by 6 bases; bases with no gene match: 3. The CDR3 spans 15 residues. The CDR3 DNA follows: TGTGCCAGCAGGCGGACTAGCGAGAACACCGGGGAGCTGTTTTTT. As protein: CASRRTSENTGELFF.

The chain carries TRBV6-6 and TRBJ1-5, with 7 bases identical to TRBD1. CDR1 is MNHNY and CDR2 is SVGAGI in the germline V gene (reference sequence). CDR3 length: 16 residues. The trim removed 7 bases at V and 4 bases at J, leaving 13 bases unmatched. The CDR3 spells CASTYLGGPSNQPQHF. As DNA, the CDR3 is TGTGCCAGCACCTACCTAGGGGGCCCTTCGAATCAGCCCCAGCATTTT.

This chain connects TRBV7-2 to TRBJ2-6; D perhaps matches TRBD2 (6 bases). V was shortened by 1 base and J by 6 bases, with 16 bases between the two germline ends. CDR1 is SGHTA and CDR2 is FQGNSA in the germline V gene. This CDR3 has 17 residues. CDR3 DNA: TGTGCCAGCAGCTTAGGCTCGATGGGAGGAGTGGCCAACGTCCTGACTTTC. Protein: CASSLGSMGGVANVLTF. The whole variable domain, filled in from reference TRBV7-2 and TRBJ2-6, reads GAGVSQSPSNKVTEKGKDVELRCDPISGHTALYWYRQSLGQGLEFLIYFQGNSAPDKSGLPSDRFSAERTGGSVSTLTIQRTQQEDSAVYLCASSLGSMGGVANVLTFGAGSRLTVL.